These 26 T cell receptor beta chains were sequenced from one sample in a study of identical twins. TCRdb processed the 5' RACE reads anew with MiXCR; each CDR3 protein has one entry. The data show a few hundred thousand distinct CDR3 sequences, with roughly 13% seen just once and approximately 0.9% held by the top ten. These data also formed part of another study, on yellow fever vaccine responses in identical twins.

Material: CD4+ T cells sorted from blood. These receptors all come from a woman younger than 30 in good health.

This clonotype has a handful of counts. The rearrangement joins TRBV24-1 to TRBJ1-2, with TRBD1 matching over 10 bases. CDR1 and CDR2 from the germline V gene are KGHDR and SFDVKD. J lost 8 bases, V lost 4 bases, and 6 bases had no gene match. This CDR3 spans 14 amino acids. The CDR3 bases are TGTGCCACCAGTGACCCAGGGACAGGGGTAGGCTACACCTTC. Amino acids: CATSDPGTGVGYTF.

The chain links TRBV6-1 to TRBJ2-7; weak D call: TRBD1 (5 bases). CDR3 length: 15 amino acids. The V end was cut by 8 bases, the J end by 4 bases, with 21 bases between. Germline V gene sequence: CDR1 MNHNS, CDR2 SASEGT. CDR3 sequence reads: CASLGTRQGNYEQYF. CDR3 sequence (DNA): TGTGCCAGCCTGGGCACACGGCAGGGAAATTACGAGCAGTACTTC.

The genes are TRBV9 and TRBJ2-2, with D possibly being TRBD2 (5 bases). Looked up from germline, CDR1 is SGDLS and CDR2 is YYNGEE. V dropped 3 bases and J dropped 7 bases, with 13 bases sitting between them. This CDR3 contains 14 residues. Here the CDR3 reads CASSALMGDGELFF. As DNA, the CDR3 is TGTGCCAGCAGCGCCTTGATGGGAGACGGGGAGCTGTTTTTT.

This clonotype has just a few counts. The rearrangement joins TRBV27 to TRBJ1-6; TRBD1 is a possible D gene (5 bases). V shed 8 bases and J shed 7 bases, with 18 bases lying between them. Germline V lookup: CDR1 MNHEY, CDR2 SMNVEV (reference sequence). The CDR3 extends over 15 amino acids. In DNA, the CDR3 is TGTGCCAGCCTTTTATCGACAGCCCGGAATTCACCCCTCCACTTT. Translating gives CASLLSTARNSPLHF.

The chain uses TRBV11-2 and TRBJ2-1, with 9 bases matching TRBD2. V was clipped by 2 bases and J by 7 bases; unmatched bases: 18. The CDR3 has 19 amino acids. Germline loops: CDR1 SGHAT, CDR2 FQNNGV. The CDR3 spells CASSLWLSSGGLSGNEQFF. In DNA form, the CDR3 reads TGTGCCAGCAGCTTATGGCTGAGTAGCGGGGGCCTTAGCGGTAATGAGCAGTTCTTC.

This clonotype was seen ten or more times. The gene calls are TRBV5-1 and TRBJ2-2, with D possibly called TRBD1 or TRBD2 (5 bases each). Germline CDR1 SGHRS, CDR2 YFSETQ. V was pared by 1 base and J by 3 bases, with 13 bases between. The CDR3 sequence is 16 residues long. The CDR3 sequence is CASSLLPGRDTGELFF. The CDR3 DNA follows: TGCGCCAGCAGCTTGCTACCGGGGCGGGACACCGGGGAGCTGTTTTTT.

The gene calls are TRBV7-9 and TRBJ2-1, with D perhaps matching TRBD2 (6 bases). The V gene lost 2 bases and the J gene lost 6 bases, with 14 bases spanning the gap. Germline CDR1 and CDR2: SEHNR and FQNEAQ (reference sequence). The CDR3 totals 15 residues. DNA of the CDR3: TGTGCCAGCAGCTTAATCTCCGGGACTTCCAATGAGCAGTTCTTC. Translation: CASSLISGTSNEQFF.

A word on this clonotype: A much larger clone sits a single nucleotide away, making a read error possible. The V call is TRBV29-1, the J call TRBJ2-6, with D possibly called TRBD1 or TRBD2 (6 bases each). Germline lookup yields CDR1 SQVTM and CDR2 ANQGSEA. The CDR3 spans 18 residues. The DNA of the CDR3 is TGCAGCGTTGAAGGGATAAGGGGGGATGGCTCTGGGGCCATCGTCCTGACTTTC. It translates to CSVEGIRGDGSGAIVLTF.

This clonotype showed up just a few times. The rearrangement uses TRBV18 and TRBJ2-1; TRBD2 might be the D (5 bases). V was cut by 5 bases and J by 0 bases, with 14 bases left in between. The germline gives CDR1 KGHSH, CDR2 LQKENI. The CDR3 contains 16 residues. CDR3 DNA sequence: TGTGCCAGCTCAGACGCGGCGGGCCGCTCCTACAATGAGCAGTTCTTC. Translation: CASSDAAGRSYNEQFF.

This clonotype was detected only a few times. CDR3 in DNA: TGTGCCAGCAGCCAAGGGAGGGCGGGGTTAGCCAAAAACATTCAGTACTTC. Its protein product is CASSQGRAGLAKNIQYF. The chain links TRBV4-2 to TRBJ2-4; D perhaps matches TRBD2 (6 bases). The CDR3 length is 17 residues. Per the germline V gene, CDR1 is LGHNA and CDR2 is YNFKEQ. Deletions cut 1 base from V and 0 bases from J, with 13 bases between.

This clonotype was detected ten times or more. J is TRBJ2-5 and V is TRBV5-1; 8 bases match TRBD1. Germline CDR1 reads SGHRS; CDR2 reads YFSETQ. This CDR3 region has 15 residues. J was trimmed by 3 bases and V by 0 bases; bases with no gene match: 4. The CDR3 protein is CASSLAKQGEETQYF. In DNA, the CDR3 is TGCGCCAGCAGCTTGGCGAAACAGGGGGAAGAGACCCAGTACTTC.

A few counts support this clonotype. This chain uses TRBV12-3 or TRBV12-4 with TRBJ2-7; TRBD1 matches at 7 bases. Trimming cost V 6 bases and J 0 bases; bases outside gene matches: 8. The CDR3 runs to 15 residues. CDR3 bases: TGTGCCAGCAGCGATCGGGACAGCCCCTCCTACGAGCAGTACTTC. Translating gives CASSDRDSPSYEQYF.

This rearrangement joins TRBV28 to TRBJ2-3; 14 nucleotides line up with TRBD2. The trim removed 5 bases at V and 4 bases at J, leaving 11 bases unmatched. This CDR3 region has 18 residues. Looked up from germline, CDR1 is MDHEN and CDR2 is SYDVKM. CDR3 in amino acids: CASSGRTSGRSSADTQYF. In DNA, the CDR3 is TGTGCCAGCAGTGGAAGGACTAGCGGGAGGAGTTCCGCAGATACGCAGTATTTT.

This clonotype has at least ten counts. The rearrangement uses TRBV20-1 and TRBJ1-1, with D possibly TRBD1 on 6 matching bases. V dropped 3 bases and J dropped 5 bases, with 13 bases sitting between them. The germline gives CDR1 DFQATT, CDR2 SNEGSKA (reference sequence). This CDR3 is 13 amino acids long. Here the CDR3 reads CSARRQGKTEAFF. CDR3 bases: TGCAGTGCTAGGAGGCAGGGGAAGACTGAAGCTTTCTTT.

This clonotype was found a few times. V gene TRBV7-2 combines with J gene TRBJ2-1, with TRBD2 matching 12 bases. CDR3 length: 16 amino acids. Germline lookup yields CDR1 SGHTA and CDR2 FQGNSA. V shed 0 bases, J shed 9 bases, and the junction held 6 bases outside the gene matches. CDR3 sequence: CASSLAGTSGFSEQFF. CDR3 nucleotide sequence: TGTGCCAGCAGCTTAGCTGGGACTAGCGGGTTCAGTGAGCAGTTCTTC.

The chain has TRBV20-1 and TRBJ2-1, with TRBD2 identical over 9 bases. This CDR3 region has 17 residues. V was clipped by 2 bases and J by 0 bases; unmatched bases: 8. Germline values: CDR1 DFQATT, CDR2 SNEGSKA (reference sequence). The CDR3: CSARKLAGGSSYNEQFF. In DNA, the CDR3 is TGCAGTGCTAGAAAACTAGCGGGCGGCTCCTCCTACAATGAGCAGTTCTTC.

This clonotype was observed a handful of times. The V and J genes are TRBV5-6 and TRBJ1-5, with D maybe TRBD1 (6 bases). CDR3 length: 15 amino acids. Trimming removed 2 bases from V and 1 base from J, with 10 bases in between. CDR1 SGHDT and CDR2 YYEEEE come from the germline V gene. This CDR3 reads CASSLGGWSNQPQHF. The CDR3 region has the DNA TGTGCCAGCAGCTTAGGGGGATGGAGCAATCAGCCCCAGCATTTT.

A few counts support this clonotype. The chain has TRBV11-2 and TRBJ2-4; D ambiguous. CDR3 length equals 13 residues. CDR1 and CDR2 (germline): SGHAT, FQNNGV. V lost 4 bases and J 6 bases, leaving 10 bases between the germline ends. The CDR3 DNA reads TGTGCCAGCAGCTCCTCCAAACTAAACATTCAGTACTTC. Its translation is CASSSSKLNIQYF. Complete variable domain (other parts from reference TRBV11-2 and TRBJ2-4): EAGVAQSPRYKIIEKRQSVAFWCNPISGHATLYWYQQILGQGPKLLIQFQNNGVVDDSQLPKDRFSAERLKGVDSTLKIQPAKLEDSAVYLCASSSSKLNIQYFGAGTRLSVL.

The chain recombines TRBV5-1 with TRBJ1-3; D not certain. The CDR3 consists of 15 residues. V lost 2 bases, J lost 0 bases, and 9 bases lay in between. The germline V gene encodes CDR1 SGHRS and CDR2 YFSETQ. CDR3 sequence reads: CASSLGLPSGNTIYF. The CDR3 nucleotides are TGCGCCAGCAGCTTAGGTTTACCCTCTGGAAACACCATATATTTT.

This clonotype was recorded a few times. The rearrangement links TRBV5-1 to TRBJ2-1, with a tentative D call TRBD1 (5 bases). The CDR3 is made up of 12 amino acids. CDR1 SGHRS and CDR2 YFSETQ come from the germline V gene. The V end lost 4 bases, the J end lost 9 bases, and 11 bases lay between the germline ends. In nucleotides, the CDR3 is TGCGCCAGCAGCAGCAGGGTCCCTGAGCAGTTCTTC. Protein: CASSSRVPEQFF.

The table lists this clonotype with a few counts. This chain links TRBV27 with TRBJ2-3; D unclear. Trimming took 3 bases from V and 6 from J, leaving 10 bases between them. The CDR3 consists of 13 residues. CDR1 and CDR2 (germline): MNHEY, SMNVEV (reference sequence). In DNA form, the CDR3 reads TGTGCCAGCAGTTTTTCGACTGGGGATACGCAGTATTTT. This sequence encodes CASSFSTGDTQYF.

This clonotype was counted a single time. The chain uses TRBV7-3 and TRBJ2-2; TRBD1 matches 8 bases. There are 15 residues in the CDR3. Trimming cost V 5 bases and J 4 bases; bases outside gene matches: 6. Germline V gene sequence: CDR1 SGHTA, CDR2 FQGTGA. The CDR3: CASSPRGLSTGELFF. DNA for the CDR3: TGTGCCAGCAGCCCCAGGGGGCTAAGCACCGGGGAGCTGTTTTTT.

The rearrangement uses TRBV11-1 and TRBJ2-7; 8 positions agree with TRBD2. The CDR3 loop spans 18 amino acids. Germline values: CDR1 SGHAT, CDR2 FQDESV (reference sequence). After removal of 0 bases from V and 4 bases from J, the junction contained 14 bases not matched to a gene. CDR3: CASSLAGKTSGLTYEQYF. The CDR3 bases are TGTGCCAGCAGCTTAGCGGGGAAAACTAGCGGACTTACGTACGAGCAGTACTTC.

This clonotype has more than one count but fewer than ten. The chain employs TRBV12-5 and TRBJ1-1; D is possibly TRBD1 (5 bases). This CDR3 is 16 amino acids long. V was shortened by 0 bases and J by 1 base, with 12 bases between the two germline ends. CDR1 is LGHNT, CDR2 FRNRAP, per germline. The CDR3: CASGLVLGVRNTEAFF. The CDR3 bases are TGTGCTAGTGGTTTGGTACTGGGGGTAAGGAACACTGAAGCTTTCTTT.

This clonotype occurred many times. The chain links TRBV10-3 to TRBJ2-3; D is undetermined. The CDR3 is 14 amino acids. V was cut by 3 bases and J by 1 base, with 8 bases left in between. CDR1 and CDR2 from the germline V gene are ENHRY and SYGVKD. CDR3 protein: CAISDGFGTDTQYF. The CDR3 DNA sequence: TGTGCCATCAGTGATGGGTTCGGCACAGATACGCAGTATTTT.

This clonotype appeared many times. V usage is TRBV7-9 and J usage is TRBJ2-5; 14 bases are a match to TRBD2. V gave up 5 bases and J gave up 10 bases; unmatched junction bases: 9. The V gene's germline CDR1 is SEHNR and CDR2 FQNEAQ (reference sequence). This CDR3 is built from 15 residues. CDR3 DNA: TGTGCCAGCAGCACGGGACTAGCGGGGGCCGCAATCCAGTACTTC. Protein sequence: CASSTGLAGAAIQYF.